This TCR beta chain appears in the sequencing data of a study of blood T cell repertoires in COVID-19. On the study more broadly: COVID-19 samples collected from the United States, Italy and Spain covered acute and convalescent phases. In each case, the material was cDNA or gDNA derived from T cells, B-cell-depleted T cells, or PBMCs.

Measured with immunoSEQ multiplex PCR; TCRdb has only the in-frame clones, and not every one. The repertoire holds some 30,000 clones, with approximately 91% as singletons. Trimming stripped 2 bases from V and 4 bases from J, with 14 bases between. From germline, CDR1 is SNHLY and CDR2 FYNNEI. CDR3 length equals 15 residues. This clone occurred a few times. The specimen sequenced was peripheral blood. The chain couples TRBV2 to TRBJ1-2; tentative D call: TRBD1 (5 bases). This TCR was sampled from a woman of 80 years or more with active or convalescent COVID-19. The CDR3 protein is CASSESPGRVYGYTF. In DNA form, the CDR3 reads TGTGCCAGCAGTGAAAGCCCAGGGAGGGTCTATGGCTACACCTTC.